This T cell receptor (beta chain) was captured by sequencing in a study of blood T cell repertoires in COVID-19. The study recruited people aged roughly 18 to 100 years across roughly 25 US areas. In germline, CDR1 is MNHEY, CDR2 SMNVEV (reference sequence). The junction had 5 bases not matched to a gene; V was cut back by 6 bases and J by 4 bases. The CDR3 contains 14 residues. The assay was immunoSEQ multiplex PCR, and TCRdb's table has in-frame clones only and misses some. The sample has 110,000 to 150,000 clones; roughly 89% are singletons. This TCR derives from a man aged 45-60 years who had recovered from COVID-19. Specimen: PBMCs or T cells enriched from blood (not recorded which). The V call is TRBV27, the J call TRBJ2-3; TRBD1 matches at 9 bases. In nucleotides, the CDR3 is TGTGCCAGCAGGAGACAGGGGGTGGCAGATACGCAGTATTTT. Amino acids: CASRRQGVADTQYF.